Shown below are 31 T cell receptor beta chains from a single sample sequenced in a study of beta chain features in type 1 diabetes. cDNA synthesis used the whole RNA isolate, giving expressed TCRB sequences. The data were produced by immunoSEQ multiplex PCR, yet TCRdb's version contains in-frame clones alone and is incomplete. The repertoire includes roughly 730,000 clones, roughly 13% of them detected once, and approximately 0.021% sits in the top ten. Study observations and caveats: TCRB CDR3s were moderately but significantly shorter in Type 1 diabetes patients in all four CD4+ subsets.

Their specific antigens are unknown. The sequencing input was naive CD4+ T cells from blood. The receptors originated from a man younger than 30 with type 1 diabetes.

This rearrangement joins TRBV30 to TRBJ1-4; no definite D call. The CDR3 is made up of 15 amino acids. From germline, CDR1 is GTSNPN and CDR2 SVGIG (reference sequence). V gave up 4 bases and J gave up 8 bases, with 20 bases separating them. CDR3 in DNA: TGTGCCTGGACGTTCCAGTCGGGGTTCGGAGAAAAACTGTTTTTT. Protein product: CAWTFQSGFGEKLFF.

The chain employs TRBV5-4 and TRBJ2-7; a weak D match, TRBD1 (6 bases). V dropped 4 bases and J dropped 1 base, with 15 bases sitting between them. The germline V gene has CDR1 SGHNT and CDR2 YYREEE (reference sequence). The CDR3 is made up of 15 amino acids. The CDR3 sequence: CASSLTLTGSYEQYF. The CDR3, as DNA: TGTGCCAGCAGCCTAACCCTGACAGGATCCTACGAGCAGTACTTC. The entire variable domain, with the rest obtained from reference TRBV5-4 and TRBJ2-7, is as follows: ETGVTQSPTHLIKTRGQQVTLRCSSQSGHNTVSWYQQALGQGPQFIFQYYREEENGRGNFPPRFSGLQFPNYSSELNVNALELDDSALYLCASSLTLTGSYEQYFGPGTRLTVT.

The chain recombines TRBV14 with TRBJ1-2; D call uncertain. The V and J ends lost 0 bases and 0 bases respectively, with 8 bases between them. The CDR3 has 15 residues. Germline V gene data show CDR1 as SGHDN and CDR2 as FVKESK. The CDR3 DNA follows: TGTGCCAGCAGCCAAGAGGTCGGAACTAACTATGGCTACACCTTC. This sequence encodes CASSQEVGTNYGYTF.

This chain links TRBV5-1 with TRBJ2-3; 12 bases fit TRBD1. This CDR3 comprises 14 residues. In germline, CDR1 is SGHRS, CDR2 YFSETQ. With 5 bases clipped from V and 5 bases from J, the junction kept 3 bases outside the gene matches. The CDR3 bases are TGCGCCAGCAGGCGGGACAGGGGGCAAGATACGCAGTATTTT. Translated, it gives CASRRDRGQDTQYF.

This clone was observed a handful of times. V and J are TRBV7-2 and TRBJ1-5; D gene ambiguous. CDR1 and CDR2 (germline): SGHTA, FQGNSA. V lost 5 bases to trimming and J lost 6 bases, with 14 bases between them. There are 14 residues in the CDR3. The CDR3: CASSAREVRQPQHF. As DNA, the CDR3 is TGTGCCAGCAGCGCACGAGAGGTCCGTCAGCCCCAGCATTTT.

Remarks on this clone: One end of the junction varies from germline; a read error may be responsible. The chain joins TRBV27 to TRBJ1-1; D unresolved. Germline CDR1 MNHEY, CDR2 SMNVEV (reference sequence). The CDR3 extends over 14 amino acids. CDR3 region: CASSLSYANTEAFF. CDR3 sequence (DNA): TGTGCCAGCAGCTTATCGTATGCGAACACTGAAGCTTTCTTT.

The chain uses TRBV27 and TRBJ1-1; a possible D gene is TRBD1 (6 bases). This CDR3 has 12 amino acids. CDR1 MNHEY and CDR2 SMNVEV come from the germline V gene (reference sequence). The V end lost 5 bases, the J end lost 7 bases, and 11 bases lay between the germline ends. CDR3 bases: TGTGCCAGCAGTAAGTTACAGGGTGAAGCTTTCTTT. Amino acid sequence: CASSKLQGEAFF.

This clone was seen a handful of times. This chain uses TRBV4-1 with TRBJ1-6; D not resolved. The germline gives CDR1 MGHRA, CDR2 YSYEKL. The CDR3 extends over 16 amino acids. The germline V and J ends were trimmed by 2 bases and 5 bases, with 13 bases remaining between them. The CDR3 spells CASSQHSNDNNSPLHF. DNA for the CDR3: TGCGCCAGCAGCCAACACAGTAATGATAATAATTCACCCCTCCACTTT.

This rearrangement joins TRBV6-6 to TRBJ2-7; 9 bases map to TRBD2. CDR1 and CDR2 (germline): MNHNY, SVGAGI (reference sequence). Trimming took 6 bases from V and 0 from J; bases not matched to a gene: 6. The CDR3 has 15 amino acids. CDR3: CASRPSGESSYEQYF. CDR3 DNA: TGTGCCAGCAGACCTAGCGGGGAGAGCTCCTACGAGCAGTACTTC.

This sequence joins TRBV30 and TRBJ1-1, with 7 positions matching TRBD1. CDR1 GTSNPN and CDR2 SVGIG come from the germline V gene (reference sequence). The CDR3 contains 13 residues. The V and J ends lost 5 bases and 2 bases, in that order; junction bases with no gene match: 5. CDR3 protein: CAWGGQANTEAFF. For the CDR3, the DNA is TGTGCCTGGGGAGGACAGGCAAACACTGAAGCTTTCTTT.

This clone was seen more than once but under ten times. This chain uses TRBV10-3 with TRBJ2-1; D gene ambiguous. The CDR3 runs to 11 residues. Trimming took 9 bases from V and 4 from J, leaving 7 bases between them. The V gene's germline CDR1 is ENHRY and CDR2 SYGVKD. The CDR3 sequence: CAIAPYNEQFF. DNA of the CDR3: TGTGCCATAGCCCCATACAATGAGCAGTTCTTC.

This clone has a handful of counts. In nucleotides, the CDR3 is TGTGCCAGCAGCTCCCGGGACTACCAAGAGACCCAGTACTTC. Translated, it gives CASSSRDYQETQYF. The chain has TRBV5-4 and TRBJ2-5; possibly TRBD2 for D (6 bases). CDR3 length equals 14 residues. Per germline, CDR1 SGHNT and CDR2 YYREEE (reference sequence). The V end was cut by 3 bases, the J end by 0 bases, with 9 bases between. Drawing the rest from reference TRBV5-4 and TRBJ2-5, the complete variable domain is ETGVTQSPTHLIKTRGQQVTLRCSSQSGHNTVSWYQQALGQGPQFIFQYYREEENGRGNFPPRFSGLQFPNYSSELNVNALELDDSALYLCASSSRDYQETQYFGPGTRLLVL.

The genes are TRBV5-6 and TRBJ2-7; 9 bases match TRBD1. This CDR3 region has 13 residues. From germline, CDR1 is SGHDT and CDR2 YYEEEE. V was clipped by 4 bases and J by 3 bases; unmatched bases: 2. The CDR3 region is CASSQTGGYEQYF. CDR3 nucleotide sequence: TGTGCCAGCAGCCAGACAGGGGGCTACGAGCAGTACTTC.

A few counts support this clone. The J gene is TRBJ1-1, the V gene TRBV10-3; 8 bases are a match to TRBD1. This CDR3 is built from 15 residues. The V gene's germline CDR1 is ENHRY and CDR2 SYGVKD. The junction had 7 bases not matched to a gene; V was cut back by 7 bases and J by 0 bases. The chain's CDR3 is CAITTTGDMNTEAFF. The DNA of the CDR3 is TGTGCCATCACTACGACAGGGGACATGAACACTGAAGCTTTCTTT.

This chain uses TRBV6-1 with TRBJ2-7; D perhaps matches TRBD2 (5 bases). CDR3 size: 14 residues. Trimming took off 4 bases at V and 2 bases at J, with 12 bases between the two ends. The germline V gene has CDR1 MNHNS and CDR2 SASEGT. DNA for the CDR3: TGTGCCAGCAGTGGATTAACGGGGACCTACGAGCAGTACTTC. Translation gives CASSGLTGTYEQYF.

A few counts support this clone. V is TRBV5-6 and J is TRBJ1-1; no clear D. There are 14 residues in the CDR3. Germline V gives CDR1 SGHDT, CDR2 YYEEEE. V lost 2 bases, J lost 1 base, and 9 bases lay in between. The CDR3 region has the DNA TGTGCCAGCAGCTTTCGTTGGGAGAACACTGAAGCTTTCTTT. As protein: CASSFRWENTEAFF.

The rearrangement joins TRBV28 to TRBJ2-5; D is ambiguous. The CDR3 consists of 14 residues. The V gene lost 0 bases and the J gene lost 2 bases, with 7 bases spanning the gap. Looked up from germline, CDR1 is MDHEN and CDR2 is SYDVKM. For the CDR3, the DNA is TGTGCCAGCAGTTTATGGGTCATGCAAGAGACCCAGTACTTC. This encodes CASSLWVMQETQYF.

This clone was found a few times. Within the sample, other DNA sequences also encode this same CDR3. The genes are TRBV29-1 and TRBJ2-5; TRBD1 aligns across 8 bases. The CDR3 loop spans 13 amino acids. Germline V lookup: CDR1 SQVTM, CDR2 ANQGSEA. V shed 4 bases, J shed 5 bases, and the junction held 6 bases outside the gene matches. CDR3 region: CSVGQGAGETQYF. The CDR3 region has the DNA TGCAGCGTTGGGCAGGGGGCTGGTGAGACCCAGTACTTC.

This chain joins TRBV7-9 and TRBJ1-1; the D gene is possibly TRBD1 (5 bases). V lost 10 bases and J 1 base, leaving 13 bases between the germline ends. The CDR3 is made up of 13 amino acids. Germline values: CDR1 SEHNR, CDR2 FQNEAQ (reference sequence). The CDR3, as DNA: TGTGCCACCGAGACAGACAAGAACACTGAAGCTTTCTTT. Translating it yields CATETDKNTEAFF.

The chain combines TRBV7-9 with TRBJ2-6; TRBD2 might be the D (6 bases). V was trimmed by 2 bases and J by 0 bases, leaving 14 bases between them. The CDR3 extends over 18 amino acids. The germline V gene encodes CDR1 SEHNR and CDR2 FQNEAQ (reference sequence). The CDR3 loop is CASSLSGTSYSGANVLTF. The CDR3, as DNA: TGTGCCAGCAGCTTATCCGGGACTTCCTACTCTGGGGCCAACGTCCTGACTTTC.

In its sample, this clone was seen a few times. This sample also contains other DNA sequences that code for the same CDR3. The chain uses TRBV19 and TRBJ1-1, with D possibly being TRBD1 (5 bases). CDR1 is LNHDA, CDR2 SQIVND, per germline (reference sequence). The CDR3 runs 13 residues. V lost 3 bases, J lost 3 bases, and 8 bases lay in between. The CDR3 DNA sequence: TGTGCCAGTAGTATCGTCAGGGACACTGAAGCTTTCTTT. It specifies CASSIVRDTEAFF.

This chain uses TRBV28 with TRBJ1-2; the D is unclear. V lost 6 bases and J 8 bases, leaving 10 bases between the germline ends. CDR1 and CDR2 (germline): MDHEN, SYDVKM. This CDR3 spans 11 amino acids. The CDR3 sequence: CASSYREGYTF. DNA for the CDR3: TGTGCCAGCAGCTACCGGGAGGGCTACACCTTC.

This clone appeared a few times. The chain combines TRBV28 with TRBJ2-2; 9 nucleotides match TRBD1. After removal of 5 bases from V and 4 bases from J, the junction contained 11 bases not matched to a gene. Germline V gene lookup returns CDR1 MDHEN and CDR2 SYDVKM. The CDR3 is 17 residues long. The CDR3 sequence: CASSLLPGQGGTGELFF. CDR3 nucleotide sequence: TGTGCCAGCAGTCTCCTCCCGGGACAGGGAGGCACCGGGGAGCTGTTTTTT.

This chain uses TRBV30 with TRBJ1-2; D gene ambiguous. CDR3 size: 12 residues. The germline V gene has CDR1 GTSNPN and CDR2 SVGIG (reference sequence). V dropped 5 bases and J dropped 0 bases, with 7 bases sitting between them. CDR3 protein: CAWDGSNYGYTF. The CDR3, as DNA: TGTGCCTGGGACGGTTCTAACTATGGCTACACCTTC.

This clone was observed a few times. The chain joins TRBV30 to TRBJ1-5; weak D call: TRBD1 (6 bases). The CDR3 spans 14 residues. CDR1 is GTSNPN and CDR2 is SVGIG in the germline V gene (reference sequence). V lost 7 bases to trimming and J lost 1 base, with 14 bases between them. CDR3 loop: CASGGTTSNQPQHF. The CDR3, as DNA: TGTGCCTCGGGAGGGACAACAAGCAATCAGCCCCAGCATTTT.

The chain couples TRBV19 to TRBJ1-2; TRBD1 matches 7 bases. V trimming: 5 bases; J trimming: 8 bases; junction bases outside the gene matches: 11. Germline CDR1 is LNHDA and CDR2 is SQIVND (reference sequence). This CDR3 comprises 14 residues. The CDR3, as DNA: TGTGCCAGTAGTGTCCCCGGGACAGTGGAAGGCTACACCTTC. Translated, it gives CASSVPGTVEGYTF.

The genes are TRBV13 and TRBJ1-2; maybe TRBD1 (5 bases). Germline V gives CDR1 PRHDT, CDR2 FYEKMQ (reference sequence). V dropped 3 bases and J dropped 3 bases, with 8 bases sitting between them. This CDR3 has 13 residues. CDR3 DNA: TGTGCCAGCAGCTTCTCGGGGGACTATGGCTACACCTTC. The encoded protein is CASSFSGDYGYTF.

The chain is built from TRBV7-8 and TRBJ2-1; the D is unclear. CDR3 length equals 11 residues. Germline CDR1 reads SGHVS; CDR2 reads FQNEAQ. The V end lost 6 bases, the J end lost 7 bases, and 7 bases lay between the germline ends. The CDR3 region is CASRMSNEQFF. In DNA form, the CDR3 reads TGTGCCAGCAGGATGAGTAATGAGCAGTTCTTC.

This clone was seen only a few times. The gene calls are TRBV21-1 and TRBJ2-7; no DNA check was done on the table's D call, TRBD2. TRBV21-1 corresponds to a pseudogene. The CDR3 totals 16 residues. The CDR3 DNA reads TGTGCCAGCAGCTCACGGCGGGACTGGAGCTCCTACGAGCAGTACTTC. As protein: CASSSRRDWSSYEQYF.

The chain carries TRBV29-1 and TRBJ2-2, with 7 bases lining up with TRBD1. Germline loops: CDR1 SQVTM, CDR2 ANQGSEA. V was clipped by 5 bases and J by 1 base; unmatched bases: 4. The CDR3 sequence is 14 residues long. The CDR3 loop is CSVSDRLNTGELFF. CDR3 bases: TGCAGCGTTTCGGACAGGTTGAACACCGGGGAGCTGTTTTTT.

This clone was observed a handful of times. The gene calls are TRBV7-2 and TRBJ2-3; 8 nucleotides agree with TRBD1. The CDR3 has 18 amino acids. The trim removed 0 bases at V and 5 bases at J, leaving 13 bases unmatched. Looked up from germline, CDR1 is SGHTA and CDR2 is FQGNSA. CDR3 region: CASSLARMSGQGEDTQYF. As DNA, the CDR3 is TGTGCCAGCAGCTTAGCCAGGATGAGCGGACAGGGTGAAGATACGCAGTATTTT.